The 3 T cell receptor beta chains in this list originate from one sample, sequenced in a study of patients and donors after allogeneic stem cell transplantation. TCRdb passed the RT-PCR reads through MiXCR, listing each CDR3 protein once. Of about a million distinct CDR3 sequences listed, roughly 18% are singletons. The sample comprised blood, either unsorted or a sorted T cell fraction (not recorded which). The receptors were gathered from a human donor who was either an allogeneic HSCT recipient or a stem cell or donor lymphocyte infusion donor (not recorded which). It is not recorded whose cells these are; they may come from a transplant donor.

The chain recombines TRBV5-4 with TRBJ1-1; a weak D match, TRBD1 (5 bases). The CDR3 covers 16 residues. From germline, CDR1 is SGHNT and CDR2 YYREEE (reference sequence). V lost 1 base to trimming and J lost 7 bases, with 20 bases between them. In DNA, the CDR3 is TGTGCCAGCAGCTTGAACTGGCGACAGCGAACGTTTGAAGCTTTCTTT. It specifies CASSLNWRQRTFEAFF.

The chain employs TRBV12-3 or TRBV12-4 and TRBJ2-3; the match to TRBD2 covers 11 bases. The trim removed 4 bases at V and 4 bases at J, leaving 1 base unmatched. The CDR3 is 14 residues long. CDR3 DNA: TGTGCCAGCAGTTGGGGACTAGCGGCAGATACGCAGTATTTT. Protein: CASSWGLAADTQYF.

This clonotype showed up just a few times. One end of the junction is discordant with germline, which a read error may explain. The chain links TRBV11-3 to TRBJ2-7; unclear D gene. The CDR3 length is 13 residues. Germline loops: CDR1 SGHNT, CDR2 YENEEA. CDR3 region: CASTLGSSREQYF. The CDR3 DNA is TGTGCCAGCACCTTAGGGTCCTCCAGGGAGCAGTACTTC.